The present entry profiles one T cell receptor (beta chain) with its context. Its antigen is currently not known. No base quality values were provided; no much bigger clone lies one nucleotide off. The data derive from a study of shared clonotypes between healthy human individuals (TCRdb year 2020). Describing the broader study: Two women and three men aged 18 to 49 years were included in the cohort. Different laboratories and diverse techniques were used to prepare libraries and sequence TCR repertoires, to increase sequencing depth and limit assay-specific biases. The study deeply sequenced blood TCR repertoires of roughly five healthy adults to estimate repertoire size and the extent of clonotype sharing between individuals. Between about 0.8 and 9 billion PBMCs per donor were obtained by leukapheresis. For each donor, three plates each were used for CD4 naive and CD4 memory, two plates were used for CD8 naive, and one plate was used for CD8 memory.

General findings and caveats noted by the study authors: Rarefaction of sorted-subset datasets indicated incomplete sequencing despite the large sequencing depth. Estimated clonotype richness was generally larger for naive than for memory subsets. Compared with non-shared clonotypes, clonotypes shared by all four sorted-subset donors had higher generation probabilities. Sampling was limited to blood, and TCR repertoires in tissue likely differ from TCR repertoires in blood. When four donors were compared, the shared fraction of clonotypes was about 5.4% for naive CD4, roughly 3.3% for naive CD8, 2% to 2.5% for memory CD4, and around 0.4% for memory CD8. Pairwise subsampling indicated that sequencing depth was expected to affect the degree of clonotype sharing among donors. Because the study included a small number of donors, the genetic and exposure-history diversity represented was limited.

CD8 naive samples were obtained by positive selection for CCR7 among CD45RO-negative cells, yielding a CD45RA+CCR7+ population from which TemRA cells were excluded. The donors were healthy, HIV-negative adults with no recently reported acute infections or vaccinations. Every donor was a Caucasian adult residing in Nashville, Tennessee, USA. Blood was collected by leukapheresis, and PBMCs were isolated by Ficoll-Histopaque density gradient centrifugation and then cryopreserved in liquid nitrogen vapor phase. Analytical flow cytometry was used to check the purity and quantity of every magnetically sorted T cell population. Each sorted fraction had its genomic DNA isolated and then quantified by UV absorbance on a Nanodrop 2000c. Using the deep immunoSEQ assay, TCR CDR3 regions were amplified from genomic DNA by multiplex PCR. For each cell subset, the extracted genomic DNA was distributed evenly across all wells of several immunoSEQ 96-well plates, and each plate served as one replicate. For sorted subsets, 150 to 250 ng of genomic DNA, equivalent to 25,000 to 35,000 T cell genomes, went into each replicate PCR. The purified libraries were quantified using a Qubit 3.0 fluorometer, sized with a Bioanalyzer 2100, and then quantified again using the KAPA Library Quantification kit. Every immunoSEQ 96-well plate was sequenced on a dedicated single-read 150-cycle Illumina NextSeq 550 flow cell. In the source study's methods: Because the immunoSEQ output included only junctional sequences and no quality scores, the filtering could not be the same as the filtering used for full-length reads. To assign V/J genes and CDR3, sequences were annotated using PyIR, a Python wrapper for IgBLAST v1.9, with IMGT germline references. Reads were removed for weak V/J assignments (E-value above 1e-6), missing CDR3, stop codons, out-of-frame junctions, or ambiguous translated residues. V3J clonotypes were defined as sequences sharing the same inferred V gene, J gene, and CDR3 amino acid sequence. Percentage overlap between repertoires was computed as shared unique clonotypes divided by the size of the smaller repertoire. Repertoire richness was assessed with RTK rarefaction, the Chao1 estimator, and Recon v2.1 estimates of unobserved clonotypes. Generation probabilities were computed with OLGA for all TCRbeta clonotypes obtained by the gDNA method from several donors. TCRdb retrieved this table from immuneACCESS and kept in-frame rearrangements only. Not all clones are present; in checked studies, unresolved V genes account for under half, and no reason is known for the remainder. That table supplies the V and J calls and clone size; D and trimming were determined from the DNA. This sample holds millions of clones; about 95% were observed only once. About 1.1% of the sample is in the top ten clones.

This receptor was identified in a man between 18 and 29 years old in good health. Sequenced sample: naive CD8+ T cells sorted from blood. The cell subset or site label of this sample denotes: CD45RA+CCR7+.

The base sequence is TGTGCCAGCAGTGGACTAGCTGTATACGAGCAGTACTTC. The translation is CASSGLAVYEQYF. The sequence links TRBV2 to TRBJ2-7; 7 nucleotides in the junction match TRBD2. V ends up 4 bases short and J 4 bases short, with an unmatched junction base count of 4. The germline V gene sets CDR1 to SNHLY and CDR2 to FYNNEI. There are 13 amino acids in the CDR3, from cysteine to phenylalanine inclusive. Here the CDR3 DNA is all that survives: 39 bases in frame from base 1. With the rest looked up from the reference TRBV2 and TRBJ2-7 genes rather than sequenced, the full variable domain is EPEVTQTPSHQVTQMGQEVILRCVPISNHLYFYWYRQILGQKVEFLVSFYNNEISEKSEIFDDQFSVERPDGSNFTLKIRSTKLEDSAMYFCASSGLAVYEQYFGPGTRLTVT.